This T cell receptor beta chain stems from a study of cytomegalovirus exposure and HLA in healthy donors. CDR3 length: 12 residues. Deletions cut 4 bases from V and 4 bases from J, with 7 bases between. CDR1 and CDR2 (germline): SGHTA, FQGTGA. General observations from the study: Versus the roughly 700-donor mean, an Asian-associated ancestry cluster reportedly showed fewer N-insertions in a later analysis. Later on, a genetic analysis was performed. It linked a missense variant in DCLRE1C with V- and J-gene trimming of TCR beta. A highly shared variant cluster was judged a likely technical artifact. Cytomegalovirus-associated status was assigned to some 180 TCR beta chains.

This PCR relied on a set of 60 Vbeta primers and 13 Jbeta primers. Assay: immunoSEQ multiplex PCR; the TCRdb copy retains only in-frame clones and omits some. The table has around 100,000 clones, more than 65% seen once. To note about this clone: As yet, its antigen is unknown.

The chain couples TRBV7-3 to TRBJ1-2; D might be TRBD1 (5 bases). The TCR comes from a young woman in good health and CMV-seropositive. Sequencing was performed on PBMCs. As DNA, the CDR3 is TGTGCCAGCAGCTACGACAGCTATGGCTACACCTTC. It is translated as CASSYDSYGYTF.